This T cell receptor beta chain was captured by sequencing in a study of cytomegalovirus exposure and HLA in healthy donors. The V gene end was trimmed by 4 bases and the J gene end by 3 bases; junction bases not matched to a gene: 10. CDR3 length equals 16 residues. From germline, CDR1 is MNHEY and CDR2 SVGAGI. Use of 60 Vbeta and 13 Jbeta primers characterized the PCR. Generated by immunoSEQ multiplex PCR, the TCRdb table keeps only in-frame clones and is missing some. The sample has 150,000 to 200,000 clones; 76% are singletons. On this clone itself: The antigen is unknown.

Overall study results and limits: It was 150 or so TCR beta chains that were listed as cytomegalovirus-associated.

This chain connects TRBV6-5 to TRBJ1-2; 8 bases match TRBD1. This TCR was recovered from a male donor in good health and CMV-seronegative. The sequencing sample was made of PBMCs. This chain's CDR3 is CASSSPGTGEDYGYTF. The CDR3 DNA reads TGTGCCAGCAGTTCTCCCGGGACAGGAGAGGACTATGGCTACACCTTC.